These T cell receptor beta chains were read from a single sample in a study of T-cell reconstitution after alpha-beta-depleted transplantation in children. TCRdb ran MiXCR on the PCR reads and lists one entry per CDR3 protein. The sample lists a few hundred thousand distinct CDR3 sequences, roughly 27% occurring once. The specimen comprised PBMCs, sampled before TCRalphabeta/CD19-depleted stem cell transplant. The receptor source for this set is a boy younger than two with Wiskott-Aldrich syndrome, due to receive a stem cell transplant. The CDR3 runs from the conserved cysteine through the conserved F or W. Each record gives: D gene, V gene, J gene, clone size, CDR3 protein, CDR3 DNA. The D gene is left open where the match is weak. Where a row states a size, it is once, few, many or the class of an expanded clone; other rows omit it.

D: -
V: TRBV7-9
J: TRBJ2-1
size: few
CDR3: CASSPRSLSSYNEQFF
DNA: TGTGCCAGCAGCCCCCGGAGTCTCAGCTCCTACAATGAGCAGTTCTTC

D: -
V: TRBV5-1
J: TRBJ2-7
size: -
CDR3: CASSTDETGSYEQYF
DNA: TGCGCCAGCAGCACCGATGAGACAGGCTCCTACGAGCAGTACTTC

D: -
V: TRBV12-3/TRBV12-4
J: TRBJ1-2
size: once
CDR3: CASSTSSNYGYTF
DNA: TGTGCCAGCAGTACCTCTTCTAACTATGGCTACACCTTC

D: TRBD1
V: TRBV11-3
J: TRBJ2-7
size: -
CDR3: CASSRGRQGSEQYF
DNA: TGTGCCAGCAGCCGAGGCCGACAGGGTTCCGAGCAGTACTTC

D: -
V: TRBV7-2
J: TRBJ2-2
size: -
CDR3: CASSLVSPSNTGELFF
DNA: TGTGCCAGCAGCTTAGTAAGCCCTTCGAACACCGGGGAGCTGTTTTTT

D: TRBD2
V: TRBV20-1
J: TRBJ2-1
size: -
CDR3: CSARTSSNNEQFF
DNA: TGCAGTGCCAGGACTAGCTCGAACAATGAGCAGTTCTTC

D: -
V: TRBV4-1
J: TRBJ2-1
size: -
CDR3: CASRGRDNEQFF
DNA: TGCGCCAGCAGGGGACGGGACAATGAGCAGTTCTTC

D: TRBD1
V: TRBV20-1
J: TRBJ1-1
size: -
CDR3: CSARRTGMNTDAFF
DNA: TGCAGTGCTAGAAGGACAGGGATGAACACTGATGCTTTCTTT

D: -
V: TRBV20-1
J: TRBJ2-3
size: -
CDR3: CSANRRDADTQYF
DNA: TGCAGTGCTAATCGCCGGGACGCAGATACGCAGTATTTT

D: TRBD2
V: TRBV29-1
J: TRBJ2-3
size: -
CDR3: CSVRSGIEGTQYF
DNA: TGCAGCGTTCGGAGCGGGATTGAGGGTACGCAGTATTTT

D: -
V: TRBV10-3
J: TRBJ2-7
size: few
CDR3: CAISEQSLYEQYF
DNA: TGTGCCATCAGTGAGCAGAGTCTCTACGAGCAGTACTTC

D: TRBD2
V: TRBV7-9
J: TRBJ2-5
size: -
CDR3: CASSGAGGPQGAQYF
DNA: TGTGCCAGCAGTGGAGCGGGAGGGCCCCAGGGGGCCCAGTACTTC

D: TRBD1
V: TRBV12-3/TRBV12-4
J: TRBJ2-1
size: few
CDR3: CASRPGQGLYNEQFF
DNA: TGTGCCAGCAGACCGGGACAGGGGCTTTACAATGAGCAGTTCTTC

D: -
V: TRBV5-1
J: TRBJ2-5
size: few
CDR3: CASSFGLLGEETQYF
DNA: TGCGCCAGCAGTTTCGGGCTGCTCGGGGAAGAGACCCAGTACTTC

D: -
V: TRBV10-3
J: TRBJ2-5
size: -
CDR3: CAISDLETQYF
DNA: TGTGCCATCAGTGATTTAGAGACCCAGTACTTC

D: -
V: TRBV28
J: TRBJ1-1
size: -
CDR3: CASLQGGGTEAFF
DNA: TGTGCCAGCCTACAGGGCGGAGGCACTGAAGCTTTCTTT

D: -
V: TRBV10-2
J: TRBJ1-1
size: -
CDR3: CASSIRNTEAFF
DNA: TGCGCCAGCAGCATCAGGAACACTGAAGCTTTCTTT

D: -
V: TRBV5-4
J: TRBJ1-4
size: -
CDR3: CATGTSATNEKLFF
DNA: TGTGCTACTGGGACAAGTGCAACTAATGAAAAACTGTTTTTT

D: -
V: TRBV29-1
J: TRBJ1-3
size: -
CDR3: CSVVGGAGGNTIYF
DNA: TGCAGCGTTGTAGGTGGGGCAGGAGGAAACACCATATATTTT

D: TRBD2
V: TRBV3-1
J: TRBJ2-3
size: -
CDR3: CASSNSGGTDTQYF
DNA: TGTGCCAGCAGCAATAGCGGGGGCACAGATACGCAGTATTTT

D: -
V: TRBV5-1
J: TRBJ2-1
size: few
CDR3: CASSLTQVLTYNEQFF
DNA: TGCGCCAGCAGCTTGACCCAGGTCCTCACCTACAATGAGCAGTTCTTC

D: -
V: TRBV27
J: TRBJ1-2
size: -
CDR3: CASSWAGGLYGYTF
DNA: TGTGCCAGCAGTTGGGCAGGTGGTCTTTATGGCTACACCTTC

D: -
V: TRBV5-1
J: TRBJ1-4
size: -
CDR3: CASSLEGGTPGEKLFF
DNA: TGCGCCAGCAGCTTGGAAGGCGGGACACCGGGTGAAAAACTGTTTTTT

D: TRBD2
V: TRBV6-1
J: TRBJ2-1
size: -
CDR3: CASSGLAGGYNEQLF
DNA: TGTGCCAGCAGTGGACTAGCGGGAGGGTACAATGAGCAGCTCTTC

D: -
V: TRBV12-3/TRBV12-4
J: TRBJ2-7
size: -
CDR3: CASNTVGIAYEQYF
DNA: TGTGCCAGCAACACAGTGGGGATTGCCTACGAGCAGTACTTC

D: -
V: TRBV24-1
J: TRBJ2-4
size: -
CDR3: CATSDFQNIQYF
DNA: TGTGCCACCAGTGATTTCCAGAACATTCAGTACTTC

D: -
V: TRBV19
J: TRBJ2-5
size: few
CDR3: CASSRYLQETQYF
DNA: TGTGCCAGTAGCCGATACCTCCAAGAGACCCAGTACTTC